One T cell receptor (beta chain) is described in this entry. Its antigen remains unidentified. This CDR3 comprises 14 residues. The germline V and J ends were trimmed by 8 bases and 1 base, with 15 bases remaining between them. The germline CDR1 and CDR2 sequences are WSHSY and SAAADI. This entry comes from a study of Graves' ophthalmopathy and Graves' hyperthyroidism. Study-level results: A model of 13 signatures distinguished ophthalmopathy from stable hyperthyroidism at less than 90% sensitivity and roughly 82% specificity.

Isolation of PBMCs was performed using roughly 10 ml of fresh peripheral blood. Amplification of TCR beta CDR3 regions used RNA transcripts. The library came from an HTBI-primed first-round RT-PCR and a second-round multiplex PCR. TCRdb re-called the multiplex PCR reads with MiXCR, one entry per CDR3 protein. Found here are about 230,000 distinct CDR3 sequences, less than 55% of them singletons; the top ten hold around 43%. The receptor was derived from an adult man with Graves' ophthalmopathy. The sequencing input was peripheral blood. The chain is built from TRBV10-2 and TRBJ2-7; D ambiguous. The CDR3 DNA reads as TGCGCCAGCTACCCAGATCCCTTTTCCTACGAGCAGTACTTC. Protein: CASYPDPFSYEQYF.